Below, 26 T cell receptor beta chains from the same sample are listed, as sequenced in a study of blood T cell repertoires in COVID-19. Some clones are missing from TCRdb's copy, which holds only in-frame ones; the method was immunoSEQ multiplex PCR. The sample records hundreds of thousands of clones, around 89% being singletons. The sequenced sample was PBMCs or T cells enriched from blood (not recorded which). The receptors shown here come from a man aged 25-45 years who had recovered from COVID-19.

The V and J genes are TRBV12-3 or TRBV12-4 and TRBJ1-5; D uncertain. With 5 bases removed from V and 5 bases from J, the gap between germline ends came to 7 bases. There are 12 residues in the CDR3. The DNA of the CDR3 is TGTGCCAGCAGTCCTCCAGATCAGCCCCAGCATTTT. This translates into CASSPPDQPQHF.

The V call is TRBV11-3, the J call TRBJ2-1; D is undetermined. CDR1 and CDR2 from the germline V gene are SGHNT and YENEEA. CDR3 length equals 12 residues. Trimming took off 2 bases at V and 7 bases at J, with 6 bases between the two ends. The CDR3 here is CASSLTENEQFF. The CDR3 DNA sequence: TGTGCCAGCAGCTTAACTGAAAATGAGCAGTTCTTC.

The genes are TRBV7-9 and TRBJ2-3; D is possibly TRBD2 (7 bases). Germline loops: CDR1 SEHNR, CDR2 FQNEAQ (reference sequence). CDR3 length: 13 residues. The V gene lost 1 base and the J gene lost 8 bases, with 10 bases spanning the gap. The CDR3 DNA reads as TGTGCCAGCAGCTTAGTTGCGGGGGCTACGCAGTATTTT. The encoded protein is CASSLVAGATQYF.

V gene TRBV6-1 combines with J gene TRBJ1-5; TRBD1 matches at 9 bases. This CDR3 comprises 15 residues. Germline V gives CDR1 MNHNS, CDR2 SASEGT. V lost 1 base and J lost 5; bases outside the gene matches: 3. CDR3 in amino acids: CASSEEGQGYQPQHF. In nucleotides, the CDR3 is TGTGCCAGCAGTGAAGAGGGACAGGGTTATCAGCCCCAGCATTTT.

The chain is built from TRBV6-5 and TRBJ1-2; 8 bases fit TRBD1. The CDR3 contains 14 residues. Germline V gives CDR1 MNHEY, CDR2 SVGAGI. V lost 4 bases to trimming and J lost 7 bases; unmatched junction nucleotides: 8. This chain's CDR3 is CASSSRTGIGGYTF. The CDR3 DNA is TGTGCCAGCAGTTCAAGGACAGGGATCGGTGGCTACACCTTC.

V and J are TRBV7-9 and TRBJ1-2; possibly TRBD1 for D (5 bases). V was shortened by 0 bases and J by 4 bases, with 15 bases between the two germline ends. This CDR3 region has 16 residues. From germline, CDR1 is SEHNR and CDR2 FQNEAQ (reference sequence). CDR3 region: CASSLAGGAGSYGYTF. CDR3 DNA: TGTGCCAGCAGCTTAGCGGGCGGGGCAGGGAGCTATGGCTACACCTTC.

This clone has just one count. The J gene is TRBJ1-5, the V gene TRBV9; no reliable D call. This CDR3 region has 15 residues. Germline V CDR1 and CDR2: SGDLS, YYNGEE. The ends were cut back, 3 bases at V and 2 bases at J, with 12 bases in the middle. CDR3 DNA sequence: TGTGCCAGCAGCGCTGACGGGAGTGGCAATCAGCCCCAGCATTTT. This translates into CASSADGSGNQPQHF. The whole variable domain, filled in from reference TRBV9 and TRBJ1-5, reads DSGVTQTPKHLITATGQRVTLRCSPRSGDLSVYWYQQSLDQGLQFLIQYYNGEERAKGNILERFSAQQFPDLHSELNLSSLELGDSALYFCASSADGSGNQPQHFGDGTRLSIL.

The CDR3 loop is CASSWGGYEQYF. For the CDR3, the DNA is TGTGCCAGCTCTTGGGGGGGTTACGAGCAGTACTTC. The chain combines TRBV12-3 or TRBV12-4 with TRBJ2-7; 7 bases align to TRBD2. V shed 8 bases and J 4 bases; nucleotides not matched to a gene: 5. This CDR3 is 12 amino acids long.

The chain has TRBV5-1 and TRBJ1-3, with D possibly TRBD1 on 5 matching bases. Germline CDR1 and CDR2: SGHRS and YFSETQ. CDR3 length equals 14 residues. Trimming took 4 bases from V and 0 from J, leaving 8 bases between them. CDR3 sequence reads: CASSNGGSGNTIYF. CDR3 DNA: TGCGCCAGCAGCAACGGGGGCTCTGGAAACACCATATATTTT.

The rearrangement uses TRBV6-6 and TRBJ2-7; a weak D match, TRBD2 (6 bases). This CDR3 has 13 amino acids. V shed 9 bases and J shed 4 bases, with 16 bases lying between them. The V gene's germline CDR1 is MNHNY and CDR2 SVGAGI (reference sequence). The CDR3 protein is CASAASGAYEQYF. In DNA form, the CDR3 reads TGTGCCAGTGCAGCCTCGGGAGCGTACGAGCAGTACTTC.

The chain combines TRBV5-1 with TRBJ1-1, with 12 bases matching TRBD1. This CDR3 has 15 amino acids. Per germline, CDR1 SGHRS and CDR2 YFSETQ. The trim removed 4 bases at V and 8 bases at J, leaving 9 bases unmatched. This chain's CDR3 is CASSPGQGAFQEAFF. CDR3 bases: TGCGCCAGCAGCCCGGGACAGGGGGCGTTTCAGGAAGCTTTCTTT. The full variable domain, in which reference TRBV5-1 and TRBJ1-1 provide the parts outside the CDR3, is KAGVTQTPRYLIKTRGQQVTLSCSPISGHRSVSWYQQTPGQGLQFLFEYFSETQRNKGNFPGRFSGRQFSNSRSEMNVSTLELGDSALYLCASSPGQGAFQEAFFGQGTRLTVV.

V usage is TRBV6-5 and J usage is TRBJ1-1; D remains ambiguous. CDR1 is MNHEY, CDR2 SVGAGI, per germline. This CDR3 contains 14 residues. V shed 2 bases and J shed 11 bases, with 18 bases lying between them. The CDR3 bases are TGTGCCAGCAGTTACAGGGAGGTGGCCACGGAGGCTTTCTTT. This encodes CASSYREVATEAFF.

This chain connects TRBV7-8 to TRBJ2-1; possibly TRBD2 for D (6 bases). CDR1 is SGHVS and CDR2 is FQNEAQ in the germline V gene. This CDR3 has 12 amino acids. The V and J ends lost 5 bases and 14 bases respectively, with 16 bases between them. In DNA, the CDR3 is TGTGCCAGCAGCCCACTACTAGGAGGGGAGTTCTTC. It encodes CASSPLLGGEFF.

In this sample, this clone turned up once. The chain carries TRBV25-1 and TRBJ1-3, with D unclear. CDR3 length: 13 residues. The V end was cut by 6 bases, the J end by 0 bases, with 6 bases between. Germline CDR1 is MGHDK and CDR2 is SYGVNS. The CDR3 region is CASRLASGNTIYF. The CDR3 bases are TGTGCCAGCAGGTTAGCCTCTGGAAACACCATATATTTT. The full variable domain, rest sourced from reference TRBV25-1 and TRBJ1-3, is EADIYQTPRYLVIGTGKKITLECSQTMGHDKMYWYQQDPGMELHLIHYSYGVNSTEKGDLSSESTVSRIRTEHFPLTLESARPSHTSQYLCASRLASGNTIYFGEGSWLTVV.

DNA for the CDR3: TGTGCCAGTAGTATAGGGCTAGCGAGCGGTGGTGAGACCCAGTACTTC. This gives the protein CASSIGLASGGETQYF. The chain uses TRBV19 and TRBJ2-5, with D possibly being TRBD2 (6 bases). The CDR3 loop spans 16 amino acids. Trimming shortened V by 1 base and J by 5 bases, and 17 bases separated the two germline ends. Germline V CDR1 and CDR2: LNHDA, SQIVND (reference sequence). Filled out from reference TRBV19 and TRBJ2-5, the complete variable domain reads DGGITQSPKYLFRKEGQNVTLSCEQNLNHDAMYWYRQDPGQGLRLIYYSQIVNDFQKGDIAEGYSVSREKKESFPLTVTSAQKNPTAFYLCASSIGLASGGETQYFGPGTRLLVL.

The chain is built from TRBV12-3 or TRBV12-4 and TRBJ1-1; TRBD1 is a possible D gene (6 bases). The CDR3 loop spans 12 amino acids. V dropped 4 bases and J dropped 11 bases, with 14 bases sitting between them. The CDR3 here is CASSSRTDVAFF. The CDR3 region has the DNA TGTGCCAGCAGTTCTCGGACAGACGTGGCTTTCTTT.

The rearrangement uses TRBV4-1 and TRBJ1-5; D is unclear. The germline V gene has CDR1 MGHRA and CDR2 YSYEKL. The CDR3 is 17 residues long. The germline V and J ends were trimmed by 0 bases and 9 bases, with 21 bases remaining between them. The CDR3 DNA reads TGCGCCAGCAGCCAAGACCCTGGTACCAACACGGGTCGGCCCCAGCATTTT. The encoded protein is CASSQDPGTNTGRPQHF.

The J gene is TRBJ1-1, the V gene TRBV30; 9 positions agree with TRBD1. The ends lost 4 bases at V and 5 bases at J; junction bases unmatched: 8. The CDR3 length is 14 residues. CDR1 GTSNPN and CDR2 SVGIG come from the germline V gene (reference sequence). The CDR3 nucleotides are TGTGCCTGGACTCCCGGGACAGGGATAACTGAAGCTTTCTTT. It encodes CAWTPGTGITEAFF.

The chain is built from TRBV5-6 and TRBJ2-7; 8 nucleotides agree with TRBD1. CDR3 length equals 13 residues. J lost 6 bases, V lost 2 bases, and 4 bases had no gene match. Per germline, CDR1 SGHDT and CDR2 YYEEEE. This chain's CDR3 is CASSFGQGGEQYF. The CDR3 DNA follows: TGTGCCAGCAGCTTCGGACAGGGCGGCGAGCAGTACTTC.

The chain has TRBV19 and TRBJ1-4, with a weak D call TRBD1 (5 bases). The ends were cut back, 6 bases at V and 7 bases at J, with 15 bases in the middle. The CDR3 extends over 14 amino acids. Germline-derived CDR1 and CDR2 are LNHDA and SQIVND (reference sequence). This CDR3 is CASSPGPGGEKLFF. CDR3 nucleotide sequence: TGTGCCAGTAGCCCTGGGCCCGGGGGTGAAAAACTGTTTTTT. The variable domain in full, with the rest retrieved from reference TRBV19 and TRBJ1-4, is DGGITQSPKYLFRKEGQNVTLSCEQNLNHDAMYWYRQDPGQGLRLIYYSQIVNDFQKGDIAEGYSVSREKKESFPLTVTSAQKNPTAFYLCASSPGPGGEKLFFGSGTQLSVL.

The chain has TRBV27 and TRBJ2-7; TRBD1 matches at 10 bases. Germline V lookup: CDR1 MNHEY, CDR2 SMNVEV (reference sequence). J gave up 4 bases and V 2 bases, and 11 bases lay outside the gene matches. CDR3 length equals 17 residues. The CDR3 DNA sequence: TGTGCCAGCAGTTTAGGTGGGGGGGACAGGGGTTATTACGAGCAGTACTTC. It is translated as CASSLGGGDRGYYEQYF.

The J gene is TRBJ1-4, the V gene TRBV4-1; D is uncertain. Between the trimmed V and J ends, which lost 1 base and 3 bases, there was a span of 3 bases. CDR1 MGHRA and CDR2 YSYEKL come from the germline V gene. This CDR3 has 13 amino acids. Here the CDR3 DNA reads TGCGCCAGCAGCCAAGCCTCTAATGAAAAACTGTTTTTT. Translated: CASSQASNEKLFF.

J is TRBJ2-1 and V is TRBV7-2; 7 nucleotides agree with TRBD2. Germline V gene sequence: CDR1 SGHTA, CDR2 FQGNSA. The V and J ends lost 5 bases and 4 bases, in that order; junction bases with no gene match: 8. The CDR3 is made up of 15 amino acids. The CDR3 region has the DNA TGTGCCAGCAGCCAGCACGGGGGGTTTTACAATGAGCAGTTCTTC. Translating it yields CASSQHGGFYNEQFF.

The chain uses TRBV7-9 and TRBJ1-6; D is unclear. The CDR3 spans 15 residues. V was trimmed by 1 base and J by 7 bases, leaving 11 bases between them. Germline lookup yields CDR1 SEHNR and CDR2 FQNEAQ (reference sequence). The CDR3 DNA sequence: TGTGCCAGCAGCTTAGTTGAGGGCCTGAATTCACCCCTCCACTTT. The encoded protein is CASSLVEGLNSPLHF.

The chain joins TRBV3-1 (or the pseudogene TRBV3-2) to TRBJ1-3, with D possibly matching TRBD1 (5 bases). CDR3 length equals 14 residues. The germline V gene has CDR1 LGHDT and CDR2 YNNKEL (reference sequence). Trimming removed 4 bases at V and 8 bases at J, with 15 bases between. The CDR3 nucleotides read TGTGCCAGCAGCCCTTACGGGGGATTGGACACCATATATTTT. Translating gives CASSPYGGLDTIYF.

This chain connects TRBV5-8 to TRBJ1-1; D gene unclear. The V and J ends lost 1 base and 0 bases respectively, with 7 bases between them. Germline loops: CDR1 SGHTS, CDR2 YDEGEE. CDR3 length: 14 amino acids. The CDR3 spells CASSLTVMNTEAFF. CDR3 nucleotide sequence: TGTGCCAGCAGCTTGACAGTAATGAACACTGAAGCTTTCTTT. The entire variable domain, with the rest obtained from reference TRBV5-8 and TRBJ1-1, is as follows: EAGVTQSPTHLIKTRGQQATLRCSPISGHTSVYWYQQALGLGLQFLLWYDEGEERNRGNFPPRFSGRQFPNYSSELNVNALELEDSALYLCASSLTVMNTEAFFGQGTRLTVV.